This T cell receptor beta chain came from a study of T cells in Graves' hyperthyroidism and ophthalmopathy. Stability of Graves' hyperthyroidism was defined as absent ophthalmopathy progression within 18 months. PBMCs were obtained from roughly 10 ml fresh peripheral blood. This CDR3 contains 16 residues. The J segment lost 2 bases and the V segment lost 7 bases, leaving 10 bases of the junction unmatched. Germline V gives CDR1 MNHEY, CDR2 SMNVEV (reference sequence). From RNA transcripts, TCR beta CDR3 regions were amplified. The primer set for the first-round RT-PCR of the TCR CDR3 was HTBI. TCRdb redid the calling of the multiplex PCR reads with MiXCR, one entry per CDR3 protein. In the table there are about 590,000 distinct CDR3 sequences, approximately 15% of which are singletons. This clonotype showed up many times.

V usage is TRBV27 and J usage is TRBJ2-3; 9 bases align to TRBD2. Sequencing was done on a sample of blood. The sequence was obtained from a woman younger than 45 with Graves' hyperthyroidism. CDR3 residues: CASNGPGGRATDTQYF. The CDR3, as DNA: TGTGCCAGCAACGGTCCGGGCGGGAGGGCCACAGATACGCAGTATTTT.